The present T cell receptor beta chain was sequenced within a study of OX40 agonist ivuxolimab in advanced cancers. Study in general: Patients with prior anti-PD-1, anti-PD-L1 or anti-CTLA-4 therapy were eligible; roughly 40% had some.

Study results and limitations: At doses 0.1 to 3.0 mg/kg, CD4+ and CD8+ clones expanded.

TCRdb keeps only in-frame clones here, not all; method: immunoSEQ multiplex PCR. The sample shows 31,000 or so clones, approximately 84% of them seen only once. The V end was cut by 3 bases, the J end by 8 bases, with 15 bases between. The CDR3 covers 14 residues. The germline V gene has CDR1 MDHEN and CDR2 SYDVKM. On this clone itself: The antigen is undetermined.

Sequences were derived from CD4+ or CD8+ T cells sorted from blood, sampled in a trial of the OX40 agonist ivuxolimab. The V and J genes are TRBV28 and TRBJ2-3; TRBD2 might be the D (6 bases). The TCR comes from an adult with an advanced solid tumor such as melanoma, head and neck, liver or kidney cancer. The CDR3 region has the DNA TGTGCCAGCAGTTTTTTGGAGGGAGAAGGTACGCAGTATTTT. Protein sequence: CASSFLEGEGTQYF. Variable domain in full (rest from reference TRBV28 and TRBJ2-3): DVKVTQSSRYLVKRTGEKVFLECVQDMDHENMFWYRQDPGLGLRLIYFSYDVKMKEKGDIPEGYSVSREKKERFSLILESASTNQTSMYLCASSFLEGEGTQYFGPGTRLTVL.